In its sample, the clone carrying this T cell receptor beta chain was seen many times. The antigen is unknown. These data belong to a study of T cells in Graves' hyperthyroidism and ophthalmopathy. Template material for amplifying TCR beta CDR3 regions consisted of RNA transcripts. The TCR CDR3 first-round RT-PCR relied on the HTBI primer set. Via MiXCR, TCRdb re-called the multiplex PCR reads, giving one row per CDR3 protein. The data show about 740,000 distinct CDR3 sequences, 12% to 15% seen once. General study results and limits: A 13 V-J signature model discriminated ophthalmopathy versus stable hyperthyroidism.

Trimming shortened V by 3 bases and J by 4 bases, and 12 bases separated the two germline ends. Per the germline V gene, CDR1 is SQVTM and CDR2 is ANQGSEA. The CDR3 spans 13 residues. A patient was excluded if there was uncontrolled infection, other autoimmune disease, pregnancy or lactation. This clonotype originated in a young woman with Graves' hyperthyroidism. V gene TRBV29-1 combines with J gene TRBJ2-5, with D tentatively TRBD1 or TRBD2 (6 bases each). What was sequenced was blood. CDR3 region: CSVDLGGGETQYF. DNA of the CDR3: TGCAGCGTTGATCTGGGGGGCGGAGAGACCCAGTACTTC.